One and the same sample provided the 12 T cell receptor beta chains below, sequenced in a study of blood T cell repertoires in COVID-19. Measured with immunoSEQ multiplex PCR; TCRdb has only the in-frame clones, and not every one. Of 30,000 to 35,000 clones in the sample, around 80% were seen once. Sequenced sample: peripheral blood. The receptors derive from an elderly man with active or convalescent COVID-19.

The V gene is TRBV6-1, the J gene TRBJ2-1, with a weak D call TRBD1 (6 bases). The CDR3 extends over 13 amino acids. Germline values: CDR1 MNHNS, CDR2 SASEGT. V was shortened by 2 bases and J by 10 bases, with 12 bases between the two germline ends. The CDR3 bases are TGTGCCAGCAGTGAATTATCAGGGGTCGAGCAGTTCTTC. Encoded protein: CASSELSGVEQFF.

The chain recombines TRBV7-2 with TRBJ2-1; D not certain. The V end was cut by 5 bases, the J end by 1 base, with 24 bases between. CDR1 and CDR2 from the germline V gene are SGHTA and FQGNSA. This CDR3 is 19 amino acids long. CDR3: CASSPAEWLVGGSYNEQFF. In nucleotides, the CDR3 is TGTGCCAGCAGCCCAGCTGAATGGCTAGTTGGTGGATCCTACAATGAGCAGTTCTTC.

This clone has just a few counts. The chain is built from TRBV19 and TRBJ1-5; possible D gene TRBD1, 5 bases. Germline V gene lookup returns CDR1 LNHDA and CDR2 SQIVND (reference sequence). The CDR3 loop spans 16 amino acids. The V and J ends lost 4 bases and 0 bases respectively, with 13 bases between them. Here the CDR3 DNA reads TGTGCCAGTAGTAGACAACAGGTTTATAGCAATCAGCCCCAGCATTTT. Amino acid sequence: CASSRQQVYSNQPQHF.

This clone has just one count. The rearrangement uses TRBV10-3 and TRBJ2-5; no firm D call. CDR3 length: 13 amino acids. Germline assignment: CDR1 ENHRY and CDR2 SYGVKD. With 5 bases removed from V and 2 bases from J, the gap between germline ends came to 9 bases. The DNA for the CDR3 is TGTGCCATCAGTAAACAGAGTCAAGAGACCCAGTACTTC. This translates into CAISKQSQETQYF.

The chain couples TRBV10-3 to TRBJ2-3; D is ambiguous. The V and J ends lost 0 bases and 2 bases respectively, with 6 bases between them. This CDR3 has 14 amino acids. CDR1 and CDR2 (germline): ENHRY, SYGVKD. In nucleotides, the CDR3 is TGTGCCATCAGTGAGTCGTTTAACACAGATACGCAGTATTTT. Amino acids: CAISESFNTDTQYF.

V is TRBV12-3 or TRBV12-4 and J is TRBJ2-7, with D uncertain. This CDR3 is 11 amino acids long. Trimming shortened V by 6 bases and J by 10 bases, and 13 bases separated the two germline ends. The CDR3 DNA is TGTGCCAGCAGCTCCGGAGTTTTCCAGTACTTC. Amino acid sequence: CASSSGVFQYF.

V and J are TRBV28 and TRBJ2-1; the match to TRBD1 covers 9 bases. V trimming: 3 bases; J trimming: 1 base; junction bases outside the gene matches: 4. CDR3 length equals 16 residues. Germline lookup yields CDR1 MDHEN and CDR2 SYDVKM. The CDR3 coding sequence is TGTGCCAGCAGTTTCGGGACAGGGTGGTCCTACAATGAGCAGTTCTTC. Protein sequence: CASSFGTGWSYNEQFF.

The chain uses TRBV5-1 and TRBJ2-7; perhaps TRBD1 as D (6 bases). Looked up from germline, CDR1 is SGHRS and CDR2 is YFSETQ. V was cut by 0 bases and J by 4 bases, with 14 bases left in between. There are 15 residues in the CDR3. The CDR3 bases are TGCGCCAGCAGCTTGGCCTCTGGACAGAAATACGAGCAGTACTTC. It codes for CASSLASGQKYEQYF.

The chain joins TRBV7-6 to TRBJ1-3; D is unclear. The V gene's germline CDR1 is SGHVS and CDR2 FNYEAQ. The CDR3 loop spans 17 amino acids. Trimming stripped 5 bases from V and 2 bases from J, with 19 bases between. The CDR3 loop reads CASSASILTGAGNTIYF. DNA of the CDR3: TGTGCCAGCAGCGCGAGTATACTCACCGGTGCTGGAAACACCATATATTTT.

The chain uses TRBV7-2 and TRBJ2-1, with D perhaps TRBD1 (6 bases). CDR1 and CDR2 (germline): SGHTA, FQGNSA. This CDR3 comprises 14 residues. Between the trimmed V and J ends, which lost 4 bases and 7 bases, there was a span of 14 bases. The CDR3 loop reads CASSSNLQGNEQFF. CDR3 nucleotides: TGTGCCAGCAGCTCCAATCTACAGGGTAATGAGCAGTTCTTC.

The V call is TRBV19, the J call TRBJ2-1; 7 bases agree with TRBD1. V lost 0 bases and J lost 9; bases outside the gene matches: 5. Per germline, CDR1 LNHDA and CDR2 SQIVND (reference sequence). The CDR3 is made up of 14 amino acids. CDR3 DNA: TGTGCCAGTAGTATAGAAGGGGGCCAGGGTGAGCAGTTCTTC. Amino acid sequence: CASSIEGGQGEQFF.

V usage is TRBV2 and J usage is TRBJ1-5; TRBD1 might be the D (5 bases). CDR3 length equals 14 residues. The V gene lost 2 bases and the J gene lost 4 bases, with 9 bases spanning the gap. Germline V lookup: CDR1 SNHLY, CDR2 FYNNEI. DNA for the CDR3: TGTGCCAGCAGTGAAAGGGCAGGGAATCAGCCCCAGCATTTT. Translating it yields CASSERAGNQPQHF.